Following are 23 T cell receptor beta chains from one sample sequenced in a study of CD8+ T cells in alopecia areata. As the sequencing template, cDNA was produced by extracting RNA and reverse transcribing it. The data were produced by immunoSEQ multiplex PCR, yet TCRdb's version contains in-frame clones alone and is incomplete. The table includes 210,000 or so clones, more than 60% detected once. Treatment given: oral pan-JAK inhibitor, 5-10 mg twice daily. The sample in question was CD4+ T cells sorted from blood, obtained between weeks 43 and 45, from a patient treated with tofacitinib. These TCRs come from a human donor with alopecia areata.

The rearrangement links TRBV5-1 to TRBJ2-3; D is unclear. Germline lookup yields CDR1 SGHRS and CDR2 YFSETQ. Trimming cost V 4 bases and J 2 bases, with 14 bases left between them. This CDR3 comprises 15 residues. The CDR3 DNA sequence: TGCGCCAGCAGCACCGGCGGCTCCAACACAGATACGCAGTATTTT. Residues: CASSTGGSNTDTQYF.

The genes are TRBV7-6 and TRBJ2-1; the D gene could be TRBD1 or TRBD2 (5 bases each). V lost 6 bases to trimming and J lost 7 bases, with 16 bases between them. From germline, CDR1 is SGHVS and CDR2 FNYEAQ. The CDR3 has 14 amino acids. CDR3 bases: TGTGCCAGCAGTTATGGGGGTTACGGGAATGAGCAGTTCTTC. The encoded protein is CASSYGGYGNEQFF.

The rearrangement uses TRBV4-3 and TRBJ1-2; no definite D call. Germline V gives CDR1 LGHNA, CDR2 YSLEER. V shed 3 bases and J shed 3 bases, with 11 bases lying between them. This CDR3 contains 14 residues. Here the CDR3 DNA reads TGCGCCAGCAGCCAGGACGGAGGGTACTATGGCTACACCTTC. It is translated as CASSQDGGYYGYTF.

This clone appeared a few times. This chain joins TRBV29-1 and TRBJ1-2; D remains unclear. Germline assignment: CDR1 SQVTM and CDR2 ANQGSEA. The CDR3 length is 13 residues. V was trimmed by 4 bases and J by 1 base, leaving 10 bases between them. This chain's CDR3 is CSVASTVNYGYTF. CDR3 nucleotide sequence: TGCAGCGTTGCTTCAACAGTTAACTATGGCTACACCTTC.

The chain carries TRBV29-1 and TRBJ1-1; 7 nucleotides match TRBD1. Germline CDR1 is SQVTM and CDR2 is ANQGSEA. CDR3 length: 15 residues. With 6 bases clipped from V and 1 base from J, the junction kept 11 bases outside the gene matches. The CDR3 loop reads CSVKGALGGNTEAFF. The CDR3 bases are TGCAGCGTGAAGGGGGCCCTCGGTGGGAACACTGAAGCTTTCTTT.

The chain recombines TRBV6-5 with TRBJ2-2; 12 bases are shared with TRBD1. Germline values: CDR1 MNHEY, CDR2 SVGAGI. V lost 4 bases to trimming and J lost 6 bases; unmatched junction nucleotides: 3. The CDR3 has 15 residues. The CDR3 region is CASSWDRGQAGELFF. The CDR3 nucleotides read TGTGCCAGCAGTTGGGACAGGGGGCAGGCCGGGGAGCTGTTTTTT.

This clone was counted between two and nine times. The genes are TRBV29-1 and TRBJ2-4; 10 bases match TRBD2. This CDR3 comprises 12 residues. Germline V gene data show CDR1 as SQVTM and CDR2 as ANQGSEA. J was trimmed by 14 bases and V by 6 bases; bases with no gene match: 10. CDR3 amino acids: CSVSVAGGYKYF. DNA of the CDR3: TGCAGCGTGTCGGTAGCGGGGGGTTATAAGTACTTC.

This sequence joins TRBV29-1 and TRBJ2-1; 11 bases line up with TRBD1. Germline CDR1 and CDR2: SQVTM and ANQGSEA. The CDR3 has 13 amino acids. Unmatched junction bases numbered 6, after V lost 6 bases and J lost 8 bases. CDR3 region: CSVTDRGRDEQFF. The DNA of the CDR3 is TGCAGCGTGACGGACAGGGGGCGGGATGAGCAGTTCTTC.

DNA of the CDR3: TGTGCCAGCAGCCTGGGACAGGGTGGTGACATTCAGTACTTC. It yields the protein CASSLGQGGDIQYF. The chain has TRBV11-2 and TRBJ2-4; 9 bases match TRBD1. Germline loops: CDR1 SGHAT, CDR2 FQNNGV. V lost 5 bases, J lost 8 bases, and 7 bases stayed unmatched. This CDR3 region has 14 residues.

The chain joins TRBV29-1 to TRBJ1-1; 8 bases fit TRBD1. From germline, CDR1 is SQVTM and CDR2 ANQGSEA. Germline trimming cut 1 base from V and 4 bases from J; bases unmatched to any gene: 11. The CDR3 is made up of 16 amino acids. The CDR3 loop is CSVEVHMTGAATEAFF. The CDR3 DNA is TGCAGCGTTGAAGTTCACATGACAGGGGCAGCCACTGAAGCTTTCTTT. Filled out from reference TRBV29-1 and TRBJ1-1, the complete variable domain reads SAVISQKPSRDICQRGTSLTIQCQVDSQVTMMFWYRQQPGQSLTLIATANQGSEATYESGFVIDKFPISRPNLTFSTLTVSNMSPEDSSIYLCSVEVHMTGAATEAFFGQGTRLTVV.

The V call is TRBV14, the J call TRBJ1-1, with D unresolved. V was trimmed by 8 bases and J by 0 bases, leaving 7 bases between them. This CDR3 has 12 amino acids. Germline CDR1 is SGHDN and CDR2 is FVKESK. CDR3 sequence: CASGRMNTEAFF. The CDR3 nucleotides are TGTGCCAGCGGACGGATGAACACTGAAGCTTTCTTT.

The rearrangement links TRBV6-1 to TRBJ1-2; D gene ambiguous. This CDR3 is 12 amino acids long. Trimming removed 6 bases from V and 8 bases from J, with 13 bases in between. Germline CDR1 reads MNHNS; CDR2 reads SASEGT. In nucleotides, the CDR3 is TGTGCCAGCAGCTCCCTAAGATACGGCTACACCTTC. Protein product: CASSSLRYGYTF.

The chain is built from TRBV5-1 and TRBJ1-5; possibly TRBD1 for D (5 bases). CDR1 SGHRS and CDR2 YFSETQ come from the germline V gene. CDR3 length equals 14 residues. Trimming shortened V by 2 bases and J by 2 bases, and 8 bases separated the two germline ends. CDR3: CASSFGGRNQPQHF. The CDR3 nucleotides are TGCGCCAGCAGCTTTGGGGGTCGCAATCAGCCCCAGCATTTT.

This rearrangement joins TRBV7-9 to TRBJ1-5; no firm D call. Germline V gene lookup returns CDR1 SEHNR and CDR2 FQNEAQ (reference sequence). The CDR3 has 12 amino acids. V shed 3 bases and J shed 3 bases, with 3 bases lying between them. The CDR3 reads CASSFDNQPQHF. The CDR3 DNA reads as TGTGCCAGCAGCTTCGACAATCAGCCCCAGCATTTT. Full variable domain (outside the CDR3, taken from reference TRBV7-9 and TRBJ1-5): DTGVSQNPRHKITKRGQNVTFRCDPISEHNRLYWYRQTLGQGPEFLTYFQNEAQLEKSRLLSDRFSAERPKGSFSTLEIQRTEQGDSAMYLCASSFDNQPQHFGDGTRLSIL.

V usage is TRBV23-1 and J usage is TRBJ2-1; 7 bases map to TRBD1. TRBV23-1 is reported as an ORF; its role is uncertain. The length of the CDR3 is 13 residues. V was clipped by 7 bases and J by 4 bases; unmatched bases: 4. The CDR3 DNA is TGCGCCAGCACCCTACAGGGGTACAATGAGCAGTTCTTC. It is translated as CASTLQGYNEQFF.

This chain joins TRBV5-6 and TRBJ2-7; 7 bases map to TRBD2. The CDR3 contains 14 residues. CDR1 and CDR2 from the germline V gene are SGHDT and YYEEEE. After removal of 0 bases from V and 5 bases from J, the junction contained 5 bases not matched to a gene. This CDR3 reads CASSLEGGTHEQYF. CDR3 sequence (DNA): TGTGCCAGCAGCTTGGAGGGAGGGACCCACGAGCAGTACTTC.

The chain uses TRBV30 and TRBJ2-7; a weak D match, TRBD1 (6 bases). The CDR3 is made up of 13 amino acids. V was pared by 4 bases and J by 4 bases, with 14 bases between. The germline V gene has CDR1 GTSNPN and CDR2 SVGIG (reference sequence). Here the CDR3 reads CAWTQGNFYEQYF. The CDR3 bases are TGTGCCTGGACCCAGGGGAACTTTTACGAGCAGTACTTC.

The rearrangement links TRBV5-1 to TRBJ1-5, with a weak D call TRBD1 (5 bases). V shed 2 bases and J shed 0 bases, with 9 bases lying between them. Germline CDR1 is SGHRS and CDR2 is YFSETQ. This CDR3 has 15 amino acids. CDR3 DNA sequence: TGCGCCAGCAGCTTATCAGGGAGTAGCAATCAGCCCCAGCATTTT. Its protein product is CASSLSGSSNQPQHF. Based on the CDR3 plus reference TRBV5-1 and TRBJ1-5, the full variable domain is KAGVTQTPRYLIKTRGQQVTLSCSPISGHRSVSWYQQTPGQGLQFLFEYFSETQRNKGNFPGRFSGRQFSNSRSEMNVSTLELGDSALYLCASSLSGSSNQPQHFGDGTRLSIL.

The chain couples TRBV14 to TRBJ2-7, with TRBD2 matching over 10 bases. The CDR3 has 14 residues. With 5 bases clipped from V and 0 bases from J, the junction kept 1 base outside the gene matches. Germline V CDR1 and CDR2: SGHDN, FVKESK. The CDR3 DNA reads as TGTGCCAGCAGCTGGACTAGCGGCTCCTACGAGCAGTACTTC. This sequence encodes CASSWTSGSYEQYF.

CDR3 sequence reads: CAWSRQGNTGELFF. Here the CDR3 DNA reads TGTGCCTGGTCCAGACAGGGGAACACCGGGGAGCTGTTTTTT. The chain links TRBV30 to TRBJ2-2; TRBD1 matches at 7 bases. CDR3 length: 14 amino acids. Germline CDR1 and CDR2: GTSNPN and SVGIG (reference sequence). The ends lost 5 bases at V and 1 base at J; junction bases unmatched: 4.

This clone was observed a few times. The V and J genes are TRBV6-4 and TRBJ1-2; 7 bases are shared with TRBD1. The V and J ends lost 3 bases and 7 bases, in that order; junction bases with no gene match: 8. Looked up from germline, CDR1 is MRHNA and CDR2 is SNTAGT. This CDR3 contains 14 residues. CDR3 nucleotide sequence: TGTGCCAGCAGTGAATCGACAGGGCAGGGTGGCTACACCTTC. It is translated as CASSESTGQGGYTF.

The chain recombines TRBV30 with TRBJ1-1, with a tentative D call TRBD1 (6 bases). Germline CDR1 is GTSNPN and CDR2 is SVGIG (reference sequence). CDR3 length: 13 residues. Deletions cut 4 bases from V and 4 bases from J, with 13 bases between. CDR3: CAWNTGLVTEAFF. For the CDR3, the DNA is TGTGCCTGGAATACAGGGCTCGTCACTGAAGCTTTCTTT.

V and J are TRBV4-3 and TRBJ2-7; D might be TRBD1 (5 bases). Germline V lookup: CDR1 LGHNA, CDR2 YSLEER. V lost 3 bases to trimming and J lost 5 bases, with 14 bases between them. The length of the CDR3 is 14 residues. The CDR3 bases are TGCGCCAGCAGCCAGAATCAGGGTACTAACGAGCAGTACTTC. It codes for CASSQNQGTNEQYF.